This TCR beta chain is drawn from a study of regulatory T cells in long-lasting Graves disease. Study-wide results and limits: Reduced TCR diversity was observed in persistent Graves' patients versus newly diagnosed patients. The study found persistent patients shared more public clonotypes (2,741) than new patients (over 900). Persistent disease showed a preference for TRBV28, TRBJ1-2 and TRBJ2-5.

The CDR3 is 15 amino acids. The V gene end was trimmed by 5 bases and the J gene end by 0 bases; junction bases not matched to a gene: 3. According to the study, TCR beta libraries were built with iRepertoire HTBI primers and CDR3-region Arm-PCR. TCRdb re-called the multiplex PCR reads through MiXCR, storing one row per CDR3 protein. The repertoire has approximately 400,000 distinct CDR3 sequences, about 15% of them found once; the top ten carry approximately 7.6%. This clonotype has at least ten counts. What it binds is unknown. Time point indicated: newly diagnosed GD, antithyroid drugs for less than 3 months. PBMC-extracted RNA yielded the TCR library. By American Thyroid Association guidelines, Graves' disease was diagnosed in the cohort. This sample also appeared in a second study, on T cells in Graves' hyperthyroidism and ophthalmopathy.

This clonotype originated in a woman between 40 and 55 years old with Graves disease. The input for sequencing was peripheral blood mononuclear cells (PBMCs), taken at new diagnosis, from a patient treated with antithyroid drugs. The V gene is TRBV12-3 or TRBV12-4, the J gene TRBJ2-2; 7 nucleotides align to TRBD1. The CDR3 here is CASSLGGTNTGELFF. CDR3 nucleotide sequence: TGTGCCAGCAGTCTAGGGGGCACGAACACCGGGGAGCTGTTTTTT.